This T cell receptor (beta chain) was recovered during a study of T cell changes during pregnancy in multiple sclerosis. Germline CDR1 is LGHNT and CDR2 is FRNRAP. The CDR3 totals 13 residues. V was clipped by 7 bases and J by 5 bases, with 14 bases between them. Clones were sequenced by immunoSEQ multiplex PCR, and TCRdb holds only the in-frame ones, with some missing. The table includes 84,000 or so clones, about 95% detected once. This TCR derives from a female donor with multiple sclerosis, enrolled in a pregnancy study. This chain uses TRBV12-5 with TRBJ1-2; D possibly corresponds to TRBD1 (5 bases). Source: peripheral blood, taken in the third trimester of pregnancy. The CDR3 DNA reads TGTGCTAGTGCCCGATCGGGGGTTTATGGCTACACCTTC. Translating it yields CASARSGVYGYTF.